This T cell receptor beta chain was recorded in a study of blood T cell repertoires in COVID-19. Germline V gives CDR1 SGHDN, CDR2 FVKESK. The junction had 4 bases not matched to a gene; V was cut back by 0 bases and J by 6 bases. This CDR3 has 16 residues. Individuals drawn from about two dozen US areas were roughly 18 to 95 years old. Researchers sorted participants into cohorts using their self-reported clinical history. TCRdb keeps only in-frame clones here, not all; method: immunoSEQ multiplex PCR. The table records fewer than 350,000 clones, around 90% of them present only once. This rearrangement joins TRBV14 to TRBJ2-1, with 11 nucleotides matching TRBD2. The clonotype originates from a middle-aged woman who had recovered from COVID-19. Sequences were obtained from PBMCs or T cells enriched from blood (not recorded which). The CDR3 DNA reads TGTGCCAGCAGCCAAGAAGGGACTAGCGGATTCAATGAGCAGTTCTTC. Its protein is CASSQEGTSGFNEQFF.